These 19 T cell receptor beta chains share one sample of origin, sequenced in a study of blood T cell repertoires in COVID-19. The table came from immunoSEQ multiplex PCR; TCRdb's copy has only in-frame clones and leaves some out. The sample yields 200,000 to 250,000 clones, around nine tenths seen once. The sample was peripheral blood. The receptors come from a woman aged 55-70 years with acute or convalescent COVID-19.

This sequence joins TRBV11-3 and TRBJ2-3; D is perhaps TRBD1 (6 bases). In germline, CDR1 is SGHNT, CDR2 YENEEA. This CDR3 region has 15 residues. V lost 2 bases to trimming and J lost 3 bases, with 12 bases between them. The CDR3 nucleotides are TGTGCCAGCAGCTTACAGGGGATTGGTACAGATACGCAGTATTTT. Its translation: CASSLQGIGTDTQYF.

The rearrangement uses TRBV18 and TRBJ2-7, with no clear D. CDR3 size: 11 residues. V gave up 2 bases and J gave up 6 bases, with 5 bases separating them. Germline V gives CDR1 KGHSH, CDR2 LQKENI. Here the CDR3 reads CASSPSSEQYF. The CDR3 nucleotides read TGTGCCAGCTCACCAAGCTCCGAGCAGTACTTC.

The V and J genes are TRBV21-1 and TRBJ2-3; the D call of TRBD2 is as the table states it, not checked on the DNA. TRBV21-1 is a pseudogene segment. The CDR3 has 19 residues. The CDR3 sequence: CASSKGRGSGDPQGDTQYF. The CDR3 DNA reads as TGTGCCAGCAGCAAAGGAAGGGGAAGCGGGGACCCTCAGGGAGATACGCAGTATTTT.

J is TRBJ1-1 and V is TRBV4-1; D is unclear. This CDR3 spans 15 amino acids. The germline CDR1 and CDR2 sequences are MGHRA and YSYEKL. Trimming shortened V by 6 bases and J by 0 bases, and 14 bases separated the two germline ends. CDR3 sequence: CASRAPGLVNTEAFF. CDR3 nucleotide sequence: TGCGCCAGCAGGGCACCTGGACTGGTGAACACTGAAGCTTTCTTT.

The chain has TRBV6-2 or TRBV6-3 and TRBJ2-7, with TRBD1 as a possible D gene (6 bases). V was trimmed by 0 bases and J by 4 bases, leaving 16 bases between them. CDR3 length: 16 amino acids. Per the germline V gene, CDR1 is MNHEY and CDR2 is SVGEGT. The CDR3 sequence is CASSYSSQGIKYEQYF. Written as DNA, the CDR3 is TGTGCCAGCAGTTACTCTAGCCAGGGGATTAAGTACGAGCAGTACTTC.

The chain carries TRBV5-5 and TRBJ2-2; 7 bases line up with TRBD2. The CDR3 is made up of 15 amino acids. The junction had 3 bases not matched to a gene; V was cut back by 3 bases and J by 1 base. Germline-derived CDR1 and CDR2 are SGHKS and YYEKEE (reference sequence). The DNA of the CDR3 is TGTGCCAGCAGCTACCCTAGCGGGAACACCGGGGAGCTGTTTTTT. Translation gives CASSYPSGNTGELFF.

The chain is built from TRBV18 and TRBJ1-1; TRBD1 aligns across 7 bases. V was pared by 3 bases and J by 5 bases, with 9 bases of the junction left unmatched. Looked up from germline, CDR1 is KGHSH and CDR2 is LQKENI. CDR3 length: 15 amino acids. Here the CDR3 reads CASSPQTGSETEAFF. CDR3 DNA: TGTGCCAGCTCACCCCAGACAGGGTCGGAGACTGAAGCTTTCTTT.

The gene calls are TRBV27 and TRBJ1-5; D is unclear. The CDR3 extends over 15 amino acids. Trimming took 2 bases from V and 2 from J, leaving 10 bases between them. Germline-derived CDR1 and CDR2 are MNHEY and SMNVEV (reference sequence). In nucleotides, the CDR3 is TGTGCCAGCAGTTTAAAGTCAGCGCGCAATCAGCCCCAGCATTTT. Translating gives CASSLKSARNQPQHF.

V gene TRBV21-1 combines with J gene TRBJ1-5; the D segment call TRBD1 is taken from the table without a DNA check. TRBV21-1 is classified as a pseudogene. CDR3 length: 15 residues. CDR3 DNA: TGTGCCAGCAGCAAAAGATCCTCATTACACCAGCCCCAGCATTTT. It encodes CASSKRSSLHQPQHF.

This clone was observed a few times. J is TRBJ2-1 and V is TRBV27; 12 positions match TRBD2. After removal of 3 bases from V and 7 bases from J, the junction contained 7 bases not matched to a gene. The CDR3 has 16 residues. CDR1 MNHEY and CDR2 SMNVEV come from the germline V gene (reference sequence). The CDR3 coding sequence is TGTGCCAGCAGTTTGATTTCTAGCGGGAGGGGTAATGAGCAGTTCTTC. It translates to CASSLISSGRGNEQFF.

The V and J genes are TRBV9 and TRBJ2-7; 9 positions agree with TRBD1. The CDR3 has 15 residues. Germline V gives CDR1 SGDLS, CDR2 YYNGEE. V shed 3 bases, J shed 2 bases, and the junction held 6 bases outside the gene matches. CDR3 in amino acids: CASSEGTGHTYEQYF. Written as DNA, the CDR3 is TGTGCCAGCAGCGAGGGGACAGGGCATACCTACGAGCAGTACTTC.

This sequence joins TRBV28 and TRBJ2-5; D perhaps matches TRBD1 (5 bases). Trimming took off 2 bases at V and 7 bases at J, with 11 bases between the two ends. Per germline, CDR1 MDHEN and CDR2 SYDVKM. The CDR3 has 13 residues. CDR3 protein: CASSLGAQGTQYF. The DNA for the CDR3 is TGTGCCAGCAGTTTAGGGGCCCAGGGGACCCAGTACTTC.

A few counts support this clone. Sequence at one end of the junction differs from germline and may be a read error. The chain recombines TRBV10-3 with TRBJ1-1; D might be TRBD1 (6 bases). CDR1 ENHRY and CDR2 SYGVKD come from the germline V gene. This CDR3 has 14 residues. The CDR3 DNA follows: TGTGCCATCAGTGAGTCAAGGGGGAACTCTGAAGCTTTCTTT. It codes for CAISESRGNSEAFF.

This rearrangement joins TRBV20-1 to TRBJ2-7; D is uncertain. Germline loops: CDR1 DFQATT, CDR2 SNEGSKA (reference sequence). The CDR3 runs to 11 residues. Trimming removed 7 bases from V and 0 bases from J, with 7 bases in between. CDR3 protein: CSGWSSYEQYF. The CDR3 bases are TGCAGTGGGTGGAGCTCCTACGAGCAGTACTTC.

This rearrangement joins TRBV10-1 to TRBJ1-5; a weak D match, TRBD1 (5 bases). Germline V gives CDR1 WNHNN, CDR2 SYGVQD (reference sequence). Between the trimmed V and J ends, which lost 0 bases and 6 bases, there was a span of 9 bases. This CDR3 contains 14 residues. Here the CDR3 DNA reads TGCGCCAGCAGTGAGTCTGGGGGGGGTCAGCCCCAGCATTTT. Amino acid sequence: CASSESGGGQPQHF.

V usage is TRBV9 and J usage is TRBJ1-2; the D gene is possibly TRBD1 (6 bases). The CDR3 totals 14 residues. V was shortened by 0 bases and J by 1 base, with 7 bases between the two germline ends. Germline V gene data show CDR1 as SGDLS and CDR2 as YYNGEE. CDR3 amino acids: CASSVVDSNYGYTF. CDR3 bases: TGTGCCAGCAGCGTAGTGGACAGTAACTATGGCTACACCTTC.

CDR3 protein: CASSDRGRGGNQPQHF. CDR3 nucleotide sequence: TGTGCCAGCAGTGACAGGGGGCGCGGGGGCAATCAGCCCCAGCATTTT. The gene calls are TRBV27 and TRBJ1-5, with 10 bases matching TRBD1. Trimming at V came to 5 bases and at J to 2 bases, leaving 6 bases not matched to a gene. Germline CDR1 MNHEY, CDR2 SMNVEV (reference sequence). The CDR3 consists of 16 residues.

V and J are TRBV9 and TRBJ1-4; the match to TRBD1 covers 8 bases. Germline V gene data show CDR1 as SGDLS and CDR2 as YYNGEE. This CDR3 region has 15 residues. V lost 4 bases, J lost 5 bases, and 7 bases stayed unmatched. The CDR3 reads CASSIQTGANEKLFF. The CDR3 bases are TGTGCCAGCAGCATCCAGACAGGGGCGAATGAAAAACTGTTTTTT.

The V gene is TRBV3-1 (or the pseudogene TRBV3-2), the J gene TRBJ2-5; 11 nucleotides match TRBD2. CDR1 is LGHDT, CDR2 YNNKEL, per germline (reference sequence). J lost 3 bases, V lost 1 base, and 1 base had no gene match. The CDR3 has 15 residues. In DNA form, the CDR3 reads TGTGCCAGCAGCCAAGTGACTAGCGGGAAAGAGACCCAGTACTTC. It codes for CASSQVTSGKETQYF.